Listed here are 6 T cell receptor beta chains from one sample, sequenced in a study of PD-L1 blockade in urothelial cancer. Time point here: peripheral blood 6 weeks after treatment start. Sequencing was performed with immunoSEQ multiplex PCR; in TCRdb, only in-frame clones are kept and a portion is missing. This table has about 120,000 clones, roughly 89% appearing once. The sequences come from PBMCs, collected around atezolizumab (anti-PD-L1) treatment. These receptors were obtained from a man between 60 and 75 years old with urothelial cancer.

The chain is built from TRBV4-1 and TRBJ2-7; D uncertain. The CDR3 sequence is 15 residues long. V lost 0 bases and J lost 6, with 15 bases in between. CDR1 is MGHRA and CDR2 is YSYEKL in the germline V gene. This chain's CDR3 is CASSQDARIQPEQYF. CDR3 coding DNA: TGCGCCAGCAGCCAAGATGCGAGGATCCAACCCGAGCAGTACTTC.

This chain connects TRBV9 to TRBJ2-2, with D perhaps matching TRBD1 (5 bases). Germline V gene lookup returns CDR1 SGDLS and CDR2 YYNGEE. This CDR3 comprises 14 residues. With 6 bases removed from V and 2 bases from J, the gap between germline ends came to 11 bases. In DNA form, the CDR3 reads TGTGCCAGCAATGCACAGGCAAACACCGGGGAGCTGTTTTTT. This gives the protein CASNAQANTGELFF.

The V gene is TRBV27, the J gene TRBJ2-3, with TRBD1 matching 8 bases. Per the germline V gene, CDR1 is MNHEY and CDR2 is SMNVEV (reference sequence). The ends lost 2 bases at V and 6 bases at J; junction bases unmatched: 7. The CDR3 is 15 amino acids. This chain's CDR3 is CASSLEQGAGDTQYF. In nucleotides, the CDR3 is TGTGCCAGCAGTTTAGAGCAGGGGGCGGGCGATACGCAGTATTTT.

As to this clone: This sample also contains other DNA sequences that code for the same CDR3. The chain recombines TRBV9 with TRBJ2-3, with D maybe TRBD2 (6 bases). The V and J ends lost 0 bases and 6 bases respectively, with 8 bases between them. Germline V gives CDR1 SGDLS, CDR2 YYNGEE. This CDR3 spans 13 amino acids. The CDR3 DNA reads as TGTGCCAGCAGCGTAGGGCTAGCGGATACGCAGTATTTT. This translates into CASSVGLADTQYF.

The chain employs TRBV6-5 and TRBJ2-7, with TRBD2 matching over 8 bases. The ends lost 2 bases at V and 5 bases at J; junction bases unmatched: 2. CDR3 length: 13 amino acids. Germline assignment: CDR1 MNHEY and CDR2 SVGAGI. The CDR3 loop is CASSYPGRDEQYF. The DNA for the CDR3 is TGTGCCAGCAGTTACCCCGGGAGGGACGAGCAGTACTTC.

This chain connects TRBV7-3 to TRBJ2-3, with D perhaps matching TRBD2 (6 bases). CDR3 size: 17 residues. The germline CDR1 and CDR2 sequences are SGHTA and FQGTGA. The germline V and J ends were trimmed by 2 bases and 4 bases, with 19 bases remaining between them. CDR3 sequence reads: CASSLQGPGRGSDTQYF. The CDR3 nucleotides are TGTGCCAGCAGCTTACAGGGCCCTGGGCGGGGTTCAGATACGCAGTATTTT.